These 21 T cell receptor beta chains share one sample of origin, sequenced in a study of beta chain features in type 1 diabetes. Study-wide findings and caveats: The study found moderately but significantly shorter TCRB CDR3s in all four CD4+ subsets of Type 1 diabetes patients.

Which antigens these TCRs recognize remains unknown. Investigators reverse transcribed all isolated RNA, so they sequenced expressed TCRB transcripts. Produced via immunoSEQ multiplex PCR; TCRdb's table is partial and in-frame only. The sample lists approximately 270,000 clones, around 15% seen once, with 0.017% in the top ten. Sequenced material: naive CD4+ T cells from blood. All receptors derive from a man under 40 with type 1 diabetes.

The J gene is TRBJ2-5, the V gene TRBV5-4, with 15 bases that match TRBD2. CDR3 size: 15 residues. Per the germline V gene, CDR1 is SGHNT and CDR2 is YYREEE (reference sequence). The trim removed 2 bases at V and 5 bases at J, leaving 1 base unmatched. The CDR3 nucleotides are TGTGCCAGCAGCTTAGGGACTAGCGGGAGGGAGACCCAGTACTTC. As protein: CASSLGTSGRETQYF.

The chain employs TRBV7-2 and TRBJ2-1; 10 bases align to TRBD2. Looked up from germline, CDR1 is SGHTA and CDR2 is FQGNSA. The CDR3 is 15 amino acids. V lost 2 bases to trimming and J lost 4 bases; unmatched junction nucleotides: 2. CDR3 nucleotide sequence: TGTGCCAGCAGCTTAAAGCGGGAGGGTTACAATGAGCAGTTCTTC. It is translated as CASSLKREGYNEQFF.

This clone was seen a handful of times. This chain uses TRBV9 with TRBJ2-1, with 7 bases fitting TRBD2. There are 14 residues in the CDR3. Trimming cost V 2 bases and J 11 bases; bases outside gene matches: 10. Germline V lookup: CDR1 SGDLS, CDR2 YYNGEE. The CDR3 protein is CASSVAGDSQKQFF. CDR3 nucleotide sequence: TGTGCCAGCAGCGTGGCGGGGGACTCCCAAAAGCAGTTCTTC. Supplemented by reference TRBV9 and TRBJ2-1, the full variable domain reads DSGVTQTPKHLITATGQRVTLRCSPRSGDLSVYWYQQSLDQGLQFLIQYYNGEERAKGNILERFSAQQFPDLHSELNLSSLELGDSALYFCASSVAGDSQKQFFGPGTRLTVL.

The genes are TRBV6-1 and TRBJ2-3; 9 nucleotides match TRBD2. Germline V gives CDR1 MNHNS, CDR2 SASEGT. This CDR3 spans 17 amino acids. J was trimmed by 2 bases and V by 0 bases; bases with no gene match: 6. The CDR3 protein is CASSEAGASGNTDTQYF. CDR3 nucleotide sequence: TGTGCCAGCAGTGAAGCTGGTGCTAGCGGGAACACAGATACGCAGTATTTT.

There are a few counts of this clone. The CDR3 loop reads CASSLESSSYEQYF. The CDR3 region has the DNA TGTGCCAGCAGCTTAGAGTCGAGCTCCTACGAGCAGTACTTC. The rearrangement links TRBV7-2 to TRBJ2-7; unclear D gene. The germline V gene has CDR1 SGHTA and CDR2 FQGNSA. This CDR3 has 14 amino acids. The ends were cut back, 1 base at V and 0 bases at J, with 7 bases in the middle.

The chain recombines TRBV5-4 with TRBJ2-3, with 8 bases matching TRBD1. The CDR3 has 15 amino acids. The V and J ends lost 0 bases and 7 bases, in that order; junction bases with no gene match: 7. Germline CDR1 and CDR2: SGHNT and YYREEE (reference sequence). CDR3 sequence reads: CASSLGGQGANTQYF. CDR3 DNA: TGTGCCAGCAGCTTGGGGGGCCAGGGGGCAAATACGCAGTATTTT. Full variable domain (rest looked up from reference TRBV5-4 and TRBJ2-3): ETGVTQSPTHLIKTRGQQVTLRCSSQSGHNTVSWYQQALGQGPQFIFQYYREEENGRGNFPPRFSGLQFPNYSSELNVNALELDDSALYLCASSLGGQGANTQYFGPGTRLTVL.

The chain has TRBV7-3 and TRBJ2-7; D remains ambiguous. CDR1 and CDR2 from the germline V gene are SGHTA and FQGTGA. The CDR3 contains 13 residues. Trimming took 2 bases from V and 5 from J, leaving 10 bases between them. The CDR3 DNA follows: TGTGCCAGCAGCTTAGGCCTAGGTGACGAGCAGTACTTC. Protein product: CASSLGLGDEQYF. Looking up the rest from reference TRBV7-3 and TRBJ2-7 gives the full variable domain: GAGVSQTPSNKVTEKGKYVELRCDPISGHTALYWYRQSLGQGPEFLIYFQGTGAADDSGLPNDRFFAVRPEGSVSTLKIQRTERGDSAVYLCASSLGLGDEQYFGPGTRLTVT.

In this sample, this clone turned up a few times. The V call is TRBV28, the J call TRBJ1-5; D perhaps matches TRBD1 (5 bases). V was trimmed by 7 bases and J by 7 bases, leaving 14 bases between them. CDR1 and CDR2 (germline): MDHEN, SYDVKM. The CDR3 totals 13 residues. Written as DNA, the CDR3 is TGTGCCAGCACCCCCAGGGAACGGCAGCCCCAGCATTTT. Protein product: CASTPRERQPQHF. The entire variable domain, with the rest obtained from reference TRBV28 and TRBJ1-5, is as follows: DVKVTQSSRYLVKRTGEKVFLECVQDMDHENMFWYRQDPGLGLRLIYFSYDVKMKEKGDIPEGYSVSREKKERFSLILESASTNQTSMYLCASTPRERQPQHFGDGTRLSIL.

The sample holds a few counts of this clone. This rearrangement joins TRBV18 to TRBJ1-1, with no clear D. The CDR3 runs to 14 residues. Germline V gene lookup returns CDR1 KGHSH and CDR2 LQKENI. Deletions cut 3 bases from V and 5 bases from J, with 13 bases between. The CDR3, as DNA: TGTGCCAGCTCACCCCTACAGCCTGGGACTGAAGCTTTCTTT. It specifies CASSPLQPGTEAFF.

This clone was observed a handful of times. The V gene is TRBV9, the J gene TRBJ2-5; D gene uncertain. This CDR3 comprises 15 residues. Germline CDR1 SGDLS, CDR2 YYNGEE. V was cut by 0 bases and J by 9 bases, with 18 bases left in between. This chain's CDR3 is CASSVDPIRESSQYF. In nucleotides, the CDR3 is TGTGCCAGCAGCGTAGATCCAATAAGAGAATCGTCCCAGTACTTC. Together with reference TRBV9 and TRBJ2-5, the CDR3 gives the full variable domain: DSGVTQTPKHLITATGQRVTLRCSPRSGDLSVYWYQQSLDQGLQFLIQYYNGEERAKGNILERFSAQQFPDLHSELNLSSLELGDSALYFCASSVDPIRESSQYFGPGTRLLVL.

The chain joins TRBV5-1 to TRBJ2-1; D remains unclear. The CDR3 contains 14 residues. In germline, CDR1 is SGHRS, CDR2 YFSETQ. Trimming pared 0 bases from V and 3 bases from J, leaving 7 bases between. As DNA, the CDR3 is TGCGCCAGCAGCTTGGAGCAAGTCTACAATGAGCAGTTCTTC. This translates into CASSLEQVYNEQFF.

The chain uses TRBV9 and TRBJ2-3; 14 bases are a match to TRBD2. The CDR3 covers 17 residues. Unmatched junction bases numbered 4, after V lost 1 base and J lost 3 bases. Germline V gives CDR1 SGDLS, CDR2 YYNGEE. The CDR3 DNA sequence: TGTGCCAGCAGCGTATACGGGACTAGCGGGGGTACAGATACGCAGTATTTT. Encoded protein: CASSVYGTSGGTDTQYF.

The chain has TRBV19 and TRBJ1-1; 7 bases map to TRBD1. CDR1 LNHDA and CDR2 SQIVND come from the germline V gene (reference sequence). J was trimmed by 5 bases and V by 7 bases; bases with no gene match: 13. The CDR3 covers 15 residues. This CDR3 reads CASTHIDRERTEAFF. The CDR3 DNA reads as TGTGCCAGTACCCATATAGACAGGGAAAGGACTGAAGCTTTCTTT.

The J gene is TRBJ2-7, the V gene TRBV4-1; 11 positions agree with TRBD2. The CDR3 consists of 15 residues. Germline V lookup: CDR1 MGHRA, CDR2 YSYEKL. Losses at the gene ends were 1 base for V and 4 bases for J; bases not matched to a gene: 3. DNA of the CDR3: TGCGCCAGCAGCCAAGGGGGACTAGCGGATTACGAGCAGTACTTC. It encodes CASSQGGLADYEQYF.

In its sample, this clone was seen a few times. The rearrangement uses TRBV6-5 and TRBJ2-5, with 7 bases identical to TRBD2. The CDR3 contains 12 residues. Germline CDR1 reads MNHEY; CDR2 reads SVGAGI. Germline trimming cut 8 bases from V and 5 bases from J; bases unmatched to any gene: 5. CDR3 DNA: TGTGCCAGCGGCGGGAGTCGCGAGACCCAGTACTTC. This sequence encodes CASGGSRETQYF.

The chain joins TRBV29-1 to TRBJ2-7, with TRBD1 matching over 8 bases. This CDR3 has 14 residues. The junction had 5 bases not matched to a gene; V was cut back by 2 bases and J by 2 bases. Germline V lookup: CDR1 SQVTM, CDR2 ANQGSEA. In DNA, the CDR3 is TGCAGCGTTGAACCGGACAGGGCGCCCTACGAGCAGTACTTC. This gives the protein CSVEPDRAPYEQYF.

This rearrangement joins TRBV5-6 to TRBJ2-6, with D possibly being TRBD1 (6 bases). V dropped 4 bases and J dropped 3 bases, with 14 bases sitting between them. Germline CDR1 reads SGHDT; CDR2 reads YYEEEE. The CDR3 length is 16 residues. CDR3 DNA: TGTGCCAGCAGCGCTCCCCCAGGGGATGGGGCCAACGTCCTGACTTTC. Residues: CASSAPPGDGANVLTF. The entire variable domain, with the rest obtained from reference TRBV5-6 and TRBJ2-6, is as follows: DAGVTQSPTHLIKTRGQQVTLRCSPKSGHDTVSWYQQALGQGPQFIFQYYEEEERQRGNFPDRFSGHQFPNYSSELNVNALLLGDSALYLCASSAPPGDGANVLTFGAGSRLTVL.

This clone was detected many times. The chain links TRBV29-1 to TRBJ2-1; possible D gene TRBD1, 6 bases. Between the trimmed V and J ends, which lost 5 bases and 9 bases, there was a span of 8 bases. Germline assignment: CDR1 SQVTM and CDR2 ANQGSEA. The CDR3 is 10 residues long. This CDR3 is CSVRQAEQFF. In DNA, the CDR3 is TGCAGCGTTCGACAGGCTGAGCAGTTCTTC.

This clone turned up a few times. This rearrangement joins TRBV9 to TRBJ2-7, with 10 bases aligning to TRBD2. This CDR3 contains 16 residues. V gave up 4 bases and J gave up 0 bases; unmatched junction bases: 7. Germline CDR1 SGDLS, CDR2 YYNGEE. Here the CDR3 DNA reads TGTGCCAGCAGCCCAAGGTCTAGCGGGAGCTCCTACGAGCAGTACTTC. This codes for CASSPRSSGSSYEQYF.

V and J are TRBV7-2 and TRBJ2-5; 9 positions agree with TRBD2. Losses at the gene ends were 1 base for V and 4 bases for J; bases not matched to a gene: 10. The CDR3 is 17 amino acids. Germline CDR1 SGHTA, CDR2 FQGNSA. CDR3 residues: CASSLGGSGSERETQYF. The CDR3, as DNA: TGTGCCAGCAGCTTAGGGGGTAGCGGGAGCGAGCGAGAGACCCAGTACTTC.

This rearrangement joins TRBV28 to TRBJ1-1; possible D gene TRBD1, 6 bases. V shed 6 bases and J shed 6 bases, with 20 bases lying between them. The CDR3 spans 15 residues. Germline V CDR1 and CDR2: MDHEN, SYDVKM. The CDR3 bases are TGTGCCAGCAGCGCTAACAGGGAGTGGGAATCTGAAGCTTTCTTT. As protein: CASSANREWESEAFF.